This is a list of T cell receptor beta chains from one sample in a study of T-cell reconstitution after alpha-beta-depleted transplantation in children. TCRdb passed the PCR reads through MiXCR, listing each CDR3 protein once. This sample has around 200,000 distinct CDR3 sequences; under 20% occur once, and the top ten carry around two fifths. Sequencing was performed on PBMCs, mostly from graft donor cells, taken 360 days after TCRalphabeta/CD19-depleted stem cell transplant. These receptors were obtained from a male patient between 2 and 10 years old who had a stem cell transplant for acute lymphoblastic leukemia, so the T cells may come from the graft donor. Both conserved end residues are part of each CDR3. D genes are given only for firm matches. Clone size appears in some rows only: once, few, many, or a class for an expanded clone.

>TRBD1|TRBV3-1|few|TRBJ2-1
TGTGCCAGCAGTTTCGCCGGACAGGTTAGATCATCTAACAATGAGCAGTTCTTC
CASSFAGQVRSSNNEQFF
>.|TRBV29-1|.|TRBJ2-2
TGCAGCGTTGCCTGGGGAGACACCGGGGAGCTGTTTTTT
CSVAWGDTGELFF
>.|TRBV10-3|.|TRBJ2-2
TGTGCCATCAGTGACCGGGCTCTACTCGTCAGTTCGGCCGGGGAGCTGTTTTTT
CAISDRALLVSSAGELFF
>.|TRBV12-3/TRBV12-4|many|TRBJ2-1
TGTGCCAGCAACAGAAACAATGAGCAGTTCTTC
CASNRNNEQFF
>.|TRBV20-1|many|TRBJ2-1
TGCAGTGCTCTGACTAGTATAGGGACACACAATGAGCAGTTCTTC
CSALTSIGTHNEQFF
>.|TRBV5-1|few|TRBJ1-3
TGCGCCAGCAGCTTGGAACATTGGCTTGGAAACACCATATATTTT
CASSLEHWLGNTIYF
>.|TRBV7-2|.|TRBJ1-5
TGTGCCAGCAGCTTAGGCCCGGGACATAGCAATCAGCCCCAGCATTTT
CASSLGPGHSNQPQHF
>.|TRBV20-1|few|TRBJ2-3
TGCAGTGCTAGCGGGAGTCGGGCGGGGCTGATCACGGATACGCAGTATTTT
CSASGSRAGLITDTQYF
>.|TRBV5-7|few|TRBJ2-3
TGTGCCAGCAGAGGATGTGCAGATACGCAGTATTTT
CASRGCADTQYF
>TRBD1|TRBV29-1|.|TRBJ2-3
TGCAGCGTTGCACAGGGGTTGGGCACAGATACGCAGTATTTT
CSVAQGLGTDTQYF
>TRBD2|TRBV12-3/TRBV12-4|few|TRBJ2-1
TGTGCCAGCAGTTTGGCGGGGGGGCTCGACAATGAGCAGTTCTTC
CASSLAGGLDNEQFF
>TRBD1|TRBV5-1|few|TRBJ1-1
TGCGCCAGCAGCGAAACAGGGGTCACTGAAGCTTTCTTT
CASSETGVTEAFF
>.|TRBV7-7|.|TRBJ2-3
TGTGCCAGCAGCCCCAGAGTCGCAGATACGCAGTATTTT
CASSPRVADTQYF
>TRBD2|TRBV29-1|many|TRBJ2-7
TGCAGCGTAAATAGCGGGGGGGCCTACGAGCAGTACTTC
CSVNSGGAYEQYF
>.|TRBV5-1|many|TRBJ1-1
TGCGCCAGCAGACCCAGACCGCAGGCGAGCACTGAAGCTTTCTTT
CASRPRPQASTEAFF
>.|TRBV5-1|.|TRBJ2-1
TGCGCCAGCAGCTTGCCGACTAGTGAGGAGTTCTTC
CASSLPTSEEFF
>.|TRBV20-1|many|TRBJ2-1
TGCAGTGCTAGAGATCCAAGGGGAAGCAATGAGCAGTTCTTC
CSARDPRGSNEQFF
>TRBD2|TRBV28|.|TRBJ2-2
TGTGCCAGCAGTTTGGCTAGCGGTAGCCTAGACACCGGGGAGCTGTTTTTT
CASSLASGSLDTGELFF
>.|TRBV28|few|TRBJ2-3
TGTGCCAGCAGTGGGATGATGATGACAGATACGCAGTATTTT
CASSGMMMTDTQYF
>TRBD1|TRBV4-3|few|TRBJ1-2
TGCGCCAGCAGCCAAGATGGACAGGGAAACTATGGCTACACCTTC
CASSQDGQGNYGYTF
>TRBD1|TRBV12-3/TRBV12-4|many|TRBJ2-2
TGTGCCAGCATCACCGGGACAGTGGGTACCGGGGAGCTGTTTTTT
CASITGTVGTGELFF
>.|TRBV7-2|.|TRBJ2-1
TGTGCCAGCAGGTTCCCAACCGCCTACAATGAGCAGTTCTTC
CASRFPTAYNEQFF
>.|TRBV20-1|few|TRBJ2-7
TGCAGTGCAAATACCCCGGGTCACGAGCAGTACTTC
CSANTPGHEQYF
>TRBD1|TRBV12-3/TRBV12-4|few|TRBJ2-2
TGTGCCAGCACCTTAGGGGGCAGGGGGATCGGGGAGCTGTTTTTT
CASTLGGRGIGELFF
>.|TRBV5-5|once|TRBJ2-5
TGTGCCAGCAGCTTCACTGCAGGGGCCCTGTCCGAGACCCAGTACTTC
CASSFTAGALSETQYF
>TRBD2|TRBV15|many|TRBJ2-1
TGTGCCACCAGCACCTCTAGCGGGGGAAACAATGAGCAGTTCTTC
CATSTSSGGNNEQFF
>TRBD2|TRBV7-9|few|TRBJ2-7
TGTGCCAGCAGCCCCCAAGCGGGAGTCACCTACGAGCAGTACTTC
CASSPQAGVTYEQYF
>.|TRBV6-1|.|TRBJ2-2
TGTGCCAGCAACCTGCGGGGCACCGGGGAGCTGTTTTTT
CASNLRGTGELFF
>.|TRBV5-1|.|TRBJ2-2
TGCGCCAGCAGCTTAAATCCTAACACCGGGGAGCTGTTTTTT
CASSLNPNTGELFF
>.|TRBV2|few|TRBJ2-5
TGTGCCAGCAGTGAAATGGGTGGGGTTCTGGGAGAGACCCAGTACTTC
CASSEMGGVLGETQYF
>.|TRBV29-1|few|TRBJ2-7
TGCAGCGTTGCCTATGAACGGACGGAGCAGTACTTC
CSVAYERTEQYF
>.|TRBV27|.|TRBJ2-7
TGTGCCAGCAGTTTGACAGCTCGGGGCTACGAGCAGTACTTC
CASSLTARGYEQYF
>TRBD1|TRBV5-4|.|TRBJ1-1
TGTGCCAGCAGCCCTCGGACAGGGGGCGCGACTGAAGCTTTCTTT
CASSPRTGGATEAFF